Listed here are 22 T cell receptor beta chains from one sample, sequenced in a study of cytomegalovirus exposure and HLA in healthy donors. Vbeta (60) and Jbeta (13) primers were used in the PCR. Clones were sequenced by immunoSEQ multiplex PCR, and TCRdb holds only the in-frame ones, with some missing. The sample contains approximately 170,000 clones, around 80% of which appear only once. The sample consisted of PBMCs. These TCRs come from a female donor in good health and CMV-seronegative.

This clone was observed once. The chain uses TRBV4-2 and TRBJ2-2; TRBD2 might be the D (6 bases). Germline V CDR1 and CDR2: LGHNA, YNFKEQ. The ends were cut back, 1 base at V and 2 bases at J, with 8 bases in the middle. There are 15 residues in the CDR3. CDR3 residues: CASSQGLDNTGELFF. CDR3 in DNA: TGTGCCAGCAGCCAAGGACTAGATAACACCGGGGAGCTGTTTTTT.

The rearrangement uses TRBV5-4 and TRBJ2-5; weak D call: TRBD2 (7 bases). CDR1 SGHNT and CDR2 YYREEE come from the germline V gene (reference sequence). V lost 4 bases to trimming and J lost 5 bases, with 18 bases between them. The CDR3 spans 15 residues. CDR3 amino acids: CASSQEGGATETQYF. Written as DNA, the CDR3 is TGTGCCAGCAGCCAGGAGGGGGGGGCCACGGAGACCCAGTACTTC.

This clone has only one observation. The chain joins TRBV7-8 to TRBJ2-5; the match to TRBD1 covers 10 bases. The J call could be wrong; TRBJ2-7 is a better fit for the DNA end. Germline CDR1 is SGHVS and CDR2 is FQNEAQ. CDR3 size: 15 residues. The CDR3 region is CASSWTGTGVHEQYF. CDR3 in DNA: TGTGCCAGCAGCTGGACCGGGACAGGGGTCCACGAGCAGTACTTC.

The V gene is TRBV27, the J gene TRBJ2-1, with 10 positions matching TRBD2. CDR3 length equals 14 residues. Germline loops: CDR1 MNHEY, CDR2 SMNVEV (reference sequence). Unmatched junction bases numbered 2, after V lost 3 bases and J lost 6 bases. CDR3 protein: CASSFTSGANEQFF. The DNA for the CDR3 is TGTGCCAGCAGTTTTACTAGCGGGGCCAATGAGCAGTTCTTC.

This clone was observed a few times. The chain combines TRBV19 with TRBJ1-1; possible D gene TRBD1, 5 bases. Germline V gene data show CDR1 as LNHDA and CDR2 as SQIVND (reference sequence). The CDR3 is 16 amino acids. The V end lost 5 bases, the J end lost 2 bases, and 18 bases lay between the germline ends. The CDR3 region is CASSPNAGGGNTEAFF. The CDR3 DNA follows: TGTGCCAGTAGTCCAAATGCCGGCGGGGGTAACACTGAAGCTTTCTTT.

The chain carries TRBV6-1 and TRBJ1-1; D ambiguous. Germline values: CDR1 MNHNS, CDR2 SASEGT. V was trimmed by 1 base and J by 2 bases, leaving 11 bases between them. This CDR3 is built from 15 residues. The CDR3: CASSEESRLNTEAFF. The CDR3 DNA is TGTGCCAGCAGTGAAGAGAGCAGGCTAAACACTGAAGCTTTCTTT.

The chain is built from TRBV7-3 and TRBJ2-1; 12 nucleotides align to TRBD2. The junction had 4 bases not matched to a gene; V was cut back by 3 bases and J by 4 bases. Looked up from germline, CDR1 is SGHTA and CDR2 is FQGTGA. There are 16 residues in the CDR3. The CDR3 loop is CASSFRTSGIYNEQFF. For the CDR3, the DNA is TGTGCCAGCAGCTTTCGGACTAGCGGGATTTACAATGAGCAGTTCTTC. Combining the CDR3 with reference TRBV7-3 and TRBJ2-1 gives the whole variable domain GAGVSQTPSNKVTEKGKYVELRCDPISGHTALYWYRQSLGQGPEFLIYFQGTGAADDSGLPNDRFFAVRPEGSVSTLKIQRTERGDSAVYLCASSFRTSGIYNEQFFGPGTRLTVL.

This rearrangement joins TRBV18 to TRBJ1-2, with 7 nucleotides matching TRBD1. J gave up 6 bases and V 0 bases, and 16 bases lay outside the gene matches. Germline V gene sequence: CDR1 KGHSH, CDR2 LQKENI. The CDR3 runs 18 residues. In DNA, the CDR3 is TGTGCCAGCTCACCACCCCCCAGGACAGGTGGCCTTCGAGATGGCTACACCTTC. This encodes CASSPPPRTGGLRDGYTF.

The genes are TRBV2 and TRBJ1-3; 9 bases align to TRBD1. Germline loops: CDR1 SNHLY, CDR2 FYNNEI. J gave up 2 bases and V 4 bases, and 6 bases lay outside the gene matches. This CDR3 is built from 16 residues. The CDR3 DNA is TGTGCCAGCAGTGGGGGACAGGGAACCCCTGGAAACACCATATATTTT. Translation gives CASSGGQGTPGNTIYF.

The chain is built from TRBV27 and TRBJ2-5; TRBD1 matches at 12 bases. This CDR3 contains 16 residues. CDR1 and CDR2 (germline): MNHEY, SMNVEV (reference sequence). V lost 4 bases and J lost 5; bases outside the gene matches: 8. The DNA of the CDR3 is TGTGCCAGCAGTTCAACTCCGGGACAGGGGGCGGAGACCCAGTACTTC. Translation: CASSSTPGQGAETQYF.

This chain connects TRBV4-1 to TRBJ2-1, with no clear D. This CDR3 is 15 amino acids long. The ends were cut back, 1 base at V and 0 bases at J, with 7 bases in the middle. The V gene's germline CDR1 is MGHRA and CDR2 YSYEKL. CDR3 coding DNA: TGCGCCAGCAGCCAAGGGGCCTCCTCCTACAATGAGCAGTTCTTC. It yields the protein CASSQGASSYNEQFF.

The CDR3 sequence is CASSSWTGTYEQYF. CDR3 coding DNA: TGTGCCAGCAGCTCCTGGACAGGGACCTACGAGCAGTACTTC. The V and J genes are TRBV7-9 and TRBJ2-7; TRBD1 agrees at 8 bases. V trimming: 4 bases; J trimming: 2 bases; junction bases outside the gene matches: 4. The CDR3 is 14 residues long. Germline CDR1 SEHNR, CDR2 FQNEAQ (reference sequence).

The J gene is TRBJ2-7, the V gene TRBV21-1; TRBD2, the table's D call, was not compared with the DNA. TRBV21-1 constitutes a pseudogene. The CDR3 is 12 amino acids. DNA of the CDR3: TGTGCCAGCAGCACACGAAGGAGGGAGCAGTACTTC. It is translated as CASSTRRREQYF.

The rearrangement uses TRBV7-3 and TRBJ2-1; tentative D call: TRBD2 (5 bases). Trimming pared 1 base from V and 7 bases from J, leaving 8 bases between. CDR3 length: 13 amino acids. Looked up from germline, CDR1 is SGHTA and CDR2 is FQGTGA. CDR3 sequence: CASSLSRGNEQFF. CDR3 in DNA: TGTGCCAGCAGCTTAAGTCGCGGGAATGAGCAGTTCTTC.

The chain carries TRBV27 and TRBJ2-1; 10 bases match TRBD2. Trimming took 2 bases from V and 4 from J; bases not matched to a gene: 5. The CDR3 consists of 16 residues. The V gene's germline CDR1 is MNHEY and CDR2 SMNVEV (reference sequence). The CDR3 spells CASSLISGGAYNEQFF. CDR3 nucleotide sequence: TGTGCCAGCAGTTTAATCAGCGGGGGGGCTTACAATGAGCAGTTCTTC.

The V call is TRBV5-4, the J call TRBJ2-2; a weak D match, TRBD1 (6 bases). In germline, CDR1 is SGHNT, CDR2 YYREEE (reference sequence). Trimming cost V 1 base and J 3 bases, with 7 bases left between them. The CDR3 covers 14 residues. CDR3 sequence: CASSLWTDTGELFF. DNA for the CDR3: TGTGCCAGCAGCTTGTGGACAGACACCGGGGAGCTGTTTTTT.

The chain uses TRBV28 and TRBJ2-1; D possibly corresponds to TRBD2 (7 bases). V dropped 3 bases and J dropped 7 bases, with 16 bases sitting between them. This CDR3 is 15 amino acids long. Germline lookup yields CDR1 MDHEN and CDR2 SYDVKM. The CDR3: CASSFGGGQGNEQFF. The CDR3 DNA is TGTGCCAGCAGTTTCGGGGGAGGGCAGGGGAATGAGCAGTTCTTC.

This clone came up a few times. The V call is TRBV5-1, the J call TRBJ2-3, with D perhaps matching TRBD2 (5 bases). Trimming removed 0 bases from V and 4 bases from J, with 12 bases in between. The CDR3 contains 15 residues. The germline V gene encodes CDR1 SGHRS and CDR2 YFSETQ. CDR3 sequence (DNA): TGCGCCAGCAGCTTGGTGGGCGCGGGTTCAGATACGCAGTATTTT. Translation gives CASSLVGAGSDTQYF.

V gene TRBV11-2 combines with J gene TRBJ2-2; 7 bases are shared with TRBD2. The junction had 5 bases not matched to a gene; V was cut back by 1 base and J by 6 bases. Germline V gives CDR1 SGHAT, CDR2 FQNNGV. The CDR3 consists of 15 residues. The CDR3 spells CASSLGRLAPGELFF. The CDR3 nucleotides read TGTGCCAGCAGCTTAGGGAGACTAGCCCCCGGGGAGCTGTTTTTT.

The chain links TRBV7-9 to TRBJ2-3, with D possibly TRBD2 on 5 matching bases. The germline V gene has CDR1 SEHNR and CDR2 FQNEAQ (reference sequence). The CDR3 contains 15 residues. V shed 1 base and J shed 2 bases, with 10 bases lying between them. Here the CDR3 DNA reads TGTGCCAGCAGCTTAGAGTCGGGAATCACAGATACGCAGTATTTT. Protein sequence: CASSLESGITDTQYF.

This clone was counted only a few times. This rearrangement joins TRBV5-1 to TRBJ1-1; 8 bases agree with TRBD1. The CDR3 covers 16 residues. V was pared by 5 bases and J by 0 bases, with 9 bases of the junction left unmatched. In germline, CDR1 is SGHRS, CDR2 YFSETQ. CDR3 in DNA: TGCGCCAGCAGTCAGACGACAGGGGCCTTGAACACTGAAGCTTTCTTT. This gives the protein CASSQTTGALNTEAFF.

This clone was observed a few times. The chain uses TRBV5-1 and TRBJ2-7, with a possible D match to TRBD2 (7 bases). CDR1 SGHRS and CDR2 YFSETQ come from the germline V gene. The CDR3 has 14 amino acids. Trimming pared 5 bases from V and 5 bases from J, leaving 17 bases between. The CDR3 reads CASSIGGGGDEQYF. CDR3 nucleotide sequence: TGCGCCAGCAGTATTGGAGGGGGAGGGGACGAGCAGTACTTC. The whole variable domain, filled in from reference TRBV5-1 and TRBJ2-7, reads KAGVTQTPRYLIKTRGQQVTLSCSPISGHRSVSWYQQTPGQGLQFLFEYFSETQRNKGNFPGRFSGRQFSNSRSEMNVSTLELGDSALYLCASSIGGGGDEQYFGPGTRLTVT.